One and the same sample provided the 25 T cell receptor beta chains below, sequenced in a study of OX40 agonist ivuxolimab in advanced cancers. Repertoires were generated with immunoSEQ multiplex PCR, while TCRdb's copy carries only in-frame clones and drops some. The sample has about 45,000 clones; 80% to 90% are singletons. Material: CD4+ or CD8+ T cells sorted from blood, obtained in a trial of the OX40 agonist ivuxolimab. The source of these receptors is an adult with an advanced solid tumor such as melanoma, head and neck, liver or kidney cancer.

V usage is TRBV6-5 and J usage is TRBJ2-7; the match to TRBD2 covers 9 bases. V trimming: 6 bases; J trimming: 6 bases; junction bases outside the gene matches: 12. Germline assignment: CDR1 MNHEY and CDR2 SVGAGI. The CDR3 loop spans 15 amino acids. This CDR3 is CASSGWASGISEQYF. CDR3 sequence (DNA): TGTGCCAGCAGCGGTTGGGCTAGCGGGATCTCCGAGCAGTACTTC.

The V gene is TRBV6-1, the J gene TRBJ2-1; D remains ambiguous. CDR3 size: 12 residues. The germline gives CDR1 MNHNS, CDR2 SASEGT. Trimming took 4 bases from V and 9 from J, leaving 10 bases between them. Here the CDR3 DNA reads TGTGCCAGCAGTGCGAGGTGGGGTGAGCAGTTCTTC. Its protein is CASSARWGEQFF.

J is TRBJ1-1 and V is TRBV6-4; D remains ambiguous. CDR3 length: 13 residues. V was cut by 6 bases and J by 2 bases, with 10 bases left in between. The germline V gene encodes CDR1 MRHNA and CDR2 SNTAGT. The CDR3 coding sequence is TGTGCCAGCAGACGGACGGACAACACTGAAGCTTTCTTT. This gives the protein CASRRTDNTEAFF.

The rearrangement uses TRBV7-5 and TRBJ1-2; the table assigns TRBD1, which was not confirmed against the DNA. TRBV7-5 is termed a pseudogene. The CDR3 has 14 residues. The CDR3 DNA is TGTGCCAGAAGCTCACAGGGGGCCACCTATGGCTACACCTTC. Its translation: CARSSQGATYGYTF.

This clone was seen a single time. J is TRBJ2-3 and V is TRBV27; D not certain. Trimming left V 5 bases short and J 2 bases short, with 20 bases between. The CDR3 is 17 amino acids. Germline assignment: CDR1 MNHEY and CDR2 SMNVEV (reference sequence). The CDR3 region has the DNA TGTGCCAGCAGTCCGGGCTTGAGGTCTGGGGTCACAGATACGCAGTATTTT. Translation: CASSPGLRSGVTDTQYF.

This clone was detected only a few times. The gene calls are TRBV7-9 and TRBJ2-2; no reliable D call. Germline CDR1 reads SEHNR; CDR2 reads FQNEAQ (reference sequence). This CDR3 comprises 14 residues. The V end was cut by 0 bases, the J end by 2 bases, with 4 bases between. CDR3 DNA: TGTGCCAGCAGCTTAGCCGGTAACACCGGGGAGCTGTTTTTT. Translation gives CASSLAGNTGELFF.

A few counts support this clone. The chain is built from TRBV7-2 and TRBJ1-2, with 7 bases aligning to TRBD1. CDR3 length equals 14 residues. Germline trimming cut 4 bases from V and 4 bases from J; bases unmatched to any gene: 6. The germline V gene has CDR1 SGHTA and CDR2 FQGNSA. The CDR3 region has the DNA TGTGCCAGCAGCTCGGGACAGCCCGCCTATGGCTACACCTTC. Translation: CASSSGQPAYGYTF.

This chain uses TRBV18 with TRBJ2-5, with TRBD1 matching 9 bases. The assigned J gene may be wrong: the sequence end matches TRBJ2-7 better. In germline, CDR1 is KGHSH, CDR2 LQKENI. The CDR3 has 14 residues. Here the CDR3 DNA reads TGTGCCAGCTCGAGGACAGGGGATTCCTACGAGCAGTACTTC. Its protein product is CASSRTGDSYEQYF.

The chain links TRBV10-1 to TRBJ2-5; TRBD1 matches at 8 bases. V lost 3 bases and J lost 5; bases outside the gene matches: 11. In germline, CDR1 is WNHNN, CDR2 SYGVQD (reference sequence). This CDR3 has 16 amino acids. This chain's CDR3 is CASSDMTGDMRETQYF. The CDR3 DNA is TGCGCCAGCAGTGATATGACAGGGGATATGAGGGAGACCCAGTACTTC.

The chain joins TRBV7-6 to TRBJ2-1, with no clear D. Between the trimmed V and J ends, which lost 0 bases and 8 bases, there was a span of 8 bases. Germline values: CDR1 SGHVS, CDR2 FNYEAQ. The CDR3 covers 13 residues. The CDR3 loop reads CASSLAASDEQFF. The CDR3 DNA sequence: TGTGCCAGCAGCTTAGCGGCTTCCGATGAGCAGTTCTTC.

This clone is a singleton in its sample. The chain links TRBV9 to TRBJ2-3, with D possibly being TRBD1 (5 bases). Trimming removed 4 bases from V and 0 bases from J, with 12 bases in between. Germline CDR1 and CDR2: SGDLS and YYNGEE. The CDR3 runs to 15 residues. The CDR3 loop is CASSLGDSSTDTQYF. For the CDR3, the DNA is TGTGCCAGCAGCTTAGGGGATTCTAGCACAGATACGCAGTATTTT.

The chain couples TRBV13 to TRBJ2-1; D gene uncertain. Germline CDR1 is PRHDT and CDR2 is FYEKMQ (reference sequence). The CDR3 runs 13 residues. The V gene lost 4 bases and the J gene lost 9 bases, with 13 bases spanning the gap. The CDR3 coding sequence is TGTGCCAGCAGCTCCCTCCGCGTGGGTGAGCAGTTCTTC. Its translation is CASSSLRVGEQFF.

This clone was found once. V gene TRBV19 combines with J gene TRBJ2-7; D might be TRBD2 (6 bases). Germline V gives CDR1 LNHDA, CDR2 SQIVND (reference sequence). V was pared by 3 bases and J by 6 bases, with 9 bases between. CDR3 size: 12 residues. The CDR3 sequence: CASSIAGSEQYF. CDR3 nucleotides: TGTGCCAGTAGTATTGCCGGGAGCGAGCAGTACTTC.

The V call is TRBV10-3, the J call TRBJ1-4; D is possibly TRBD1 (5 bases). V was trimmed by 2 bases and J by 2 bases, leaving 9 bases between them. There are 15 residues in the CDR3. Germline V CDR1 and CDR2: ENHRY, SYGVKD. The chain's CDR3 is CAISEVGATNEKLFF. CDR3 nucleotides: TGTGCCATCAGTGAGGTTGGGGCGACTAATGAAAAACTGTTTTTT.

The V gene is TRBV11-2, the J gene TRBJ2-3; 13 bases line up with TRBD2. The CDR3 loop spans 17 amino acids. Germline-derived CDR1 and CDR2 are SGHAT and FQNNGV. The V and J ends lost 0 bases and 5 bases, in that order; junction bases with no gene match: 5. CDR3: CASSLELAGGPLDTQYF. For the CDR3, the DNA is TGTGCCAGCAGCTTAGAACTAGCGGGAGGGCCATTAGATACGCAGTATTTT.

The genes are TRBV5-4 and TRBJ2-5; 7 bases fit TRBD1. After removal of 0 bases from V and 5 bases from J, the junction contained 4 bases not matched to a gene. Germline V gene lookup returns CDR1 SGHNT and CDR2 YYREEE (reference sequence). CDR3 length: 14 residues. The CDR3 loop is CASSLGSRGETQYF. The CDR3 nucleotides are TGTGCCAGCAGCTTGGGATCCAGGGGGGAGACCCAGTACTTC. The full variable domain, in which reference TRBV5-4 and TRBJ2-5 provide the parts outside the CDR3, is ETGVTQSPTHLIKTRGQQVTLRCSSQSGHNTVSWYQQALGQGPQFIFQYYREEENGRGNFPPRFSGLQFPNYSSELNVNALELDDSALYLCASSLGSRGETQYFGPGTRLLVL.

The chain combines TRBV5-1 with TRBJ1-1, with D perhaps TRBD1 (5 bases). Trimming removed 0 bases at V and 1 base at J, with 16 bases between. Per germline, CDR1 SGHRS and CDR2 YFSETQ. The CDR3 consists of 17 residues. DNA for the CDR3: TGCGCCAGCAGCTTGGAGGCCCGGGGGGAATGGAACACTGAAGCTTTCTTT. Its protein product is CASSLEARGEWNTEAFF.

The rearrangement joins TRBV5-1 to TRBJ1-3, with 7 bases that match TRBD1. CDR1 SGHRS and CDR2 YFSETQ come from the germline V gene. V lost 4 bases to trimming and J lost 0 bases; unmatched junction nucleotides: 7. This CDR3 contains 16 residues. CDR3 in DNA: TGCGCCAGCAGCGGGGGGGACAGCTACTCTGGAAACACCATATATTTT. Translated: CASSGGDSYSGNTIYF.

The chain uses TRBV6-6 and TRBJ2-7, with 9 bases fitting TRBD2. CDR3 length: 15 residues. Germline CDR1 MNHNY, CDR2 SVGAGI (reference sequence). Germline trimming cut 5 bases from V and 6 bases from J; bases unmatched to any gene: 11. The CDR3: CASSMTSGTLIEQYF. The CDR3 bases are TGTGCCAGCAGTATGACTAGCGGAACACTAATCGAGCAGTACTTC.

The V and J genes are TRBV6-5 and TRBJ2-3, with 9 bases aligning to TRBD1. V was clipped by 8 bases and J by 6 bases; unmatched bases: 12. Germline loops: CDR1 MNHEY, CDR2 SVGAGI. This CDR3 spans 15 amino acids. DNA of the CDR3: TGTGCCAGCTGGACCACGGGACAGGGCATCGATACGCAGTATTTT. Encoded protein: CASWTTGQGIDTQYF.

The chain links TRBV30 to TRBJ2-7; TRBD2 matches at 8 bases. Looked up from germline, CDR1 is GTSNPN and CDR2 is SVGIG (reference sequence). V gave up 3 bases and J gave up 2 bases; unmatched junction bases: 9. The CDR3 consists of 15 residues. The CDR3 sequence is CAWRGLSGSPYEQYF. The CDR3, as DNA: TGTGCCTGGAGGGGCCTGAGCGGGAGCCCCTACGAGCAGTACTTC. Together with reference TRBV30 and TRBJ2-7, the CDR3 gives the full variable domain: SQTIHQWPATLVQPVGSPLSLECTVEGTSNPNLYWYRQAAGRGLQLLFYSVGIGQISSEVPQNLSASRPQDRQFILSSKKLLLSDSGFYLCAWRGLSGSPYEQYFGPGTRLTVT.

The chain carries TRBV9 and TRBJ2-5, with D uncertain. The last part of the DNA fits TRBJ2-7 better; the J call may be wrong. This CDR3 contains 15 residues. CDR1 and CDR2 from the germline V gene are SGDLS and YYNGEE. In DNA form, the CDR3 reads TGTGCCAGCAGCCCCCACAGTGCGAGCTCCTACGAGCAGTACTTC. It encodes CASSPHSASSYEQYF.

This clone was seen once. Here the CDR3 reads CASSFSGQSTDTQYF. CDR3 nucleotide sequence: TGTGCCAGCAGCTTTAGCGGGCAAAGCACAGATACGCAGTATTTT. The chain recombines TRBV7-3 with TRBJ2-3; TRBD2 aligns across 7 bases. Germline CDR1 and CDR2: SGHTA and FQGTGA. The CDR3 is 15 amino acids. Trimming cost V 3 bases and J 0 bases; bases outside gene matches: 3. The full variable domain, with the rest looked up from reference TRBV7-3 and TRBJ2-3, is GAGVSQTPSNKVTEKGKYVELRCDPISGHTALYWYRQSLGQGPEFLIYFQGTGAADDSGLPNDRFFAVRPEGSVSTLKIQRTERGDSAVYLCASSFSGQSTDTQYFGPGTRLTVL.

The chain uses TRBV19 and TRBJ2-1; D uncertain. Germline V lookup: CDR1 LNHDA, CDR2 SQIVND (reference sequence). This CDR3 contains 11 residues. V lost 3 bases to trimming and J lost 7 bases, with 4 bases between them. The CDR3 region has the DNA TGTGCCAGTAGTATCCTGAATGAGCAGTTCTTC. This encodes CASSILNEQFF. Combining the CDR3 with reference TRBV19 and TRBJ2-1 gives the whole variable domain DGGITQSPKYLFRKEGQNVTLSCEQNLNHDAMYWYRQDPGQGLRLIYYSQIVNDFQKGDIAEGYSVSREKKESFPLTVTSAQKNPTAFYLCASSILNEQFFGPGTRLTVL.

The rearrangement joins TRBV21-1 to TRBJ1-5. TRBV21-1 is assigned pseudogene status. This CDR3 contains 13 residues. The CDR3 bases are TGTGCCAGCAGCAAAAGGCGGCGTCAGCCCCAGCATTTT. Translated: CASSKRRRQPQHF.